What follows describes a single TCR beta chain. The source of the sample is a study of blood T cell repertoires in COVID-19. The CDR3 covers 17 residues. The germline V gene encodes CDR1 ENHRY and CDR2 SYGVKD. The V gene lost 0 bases and the J gene lost 1 base, with 14 bases spanning the gap. The repertoire was sequenced with immunoSEQ multiplex PCR; TCRdb's copy has only in-frame clones and lacks some. The top ten clones hold 2.5% to 3% of a sample with 200,000 to 250,000 clones, about 91% of them seen once. This sequence was found in a woman aged 25-40 years with acute COVID-19. This rearrangement joins TRBV10-3 to TRBJ2-3; D might be TRBD1 (6 bases). The sample consisted of PBMCs or T cells enriched from blood (not recorded which). As DNA, the CDR3 is TGTGCCATCAGTGAGTCGAGGGGGAAAAAAGGCACAGATACGCAGTATTTT. Translated: CAISESRGKKGTDTQYF.